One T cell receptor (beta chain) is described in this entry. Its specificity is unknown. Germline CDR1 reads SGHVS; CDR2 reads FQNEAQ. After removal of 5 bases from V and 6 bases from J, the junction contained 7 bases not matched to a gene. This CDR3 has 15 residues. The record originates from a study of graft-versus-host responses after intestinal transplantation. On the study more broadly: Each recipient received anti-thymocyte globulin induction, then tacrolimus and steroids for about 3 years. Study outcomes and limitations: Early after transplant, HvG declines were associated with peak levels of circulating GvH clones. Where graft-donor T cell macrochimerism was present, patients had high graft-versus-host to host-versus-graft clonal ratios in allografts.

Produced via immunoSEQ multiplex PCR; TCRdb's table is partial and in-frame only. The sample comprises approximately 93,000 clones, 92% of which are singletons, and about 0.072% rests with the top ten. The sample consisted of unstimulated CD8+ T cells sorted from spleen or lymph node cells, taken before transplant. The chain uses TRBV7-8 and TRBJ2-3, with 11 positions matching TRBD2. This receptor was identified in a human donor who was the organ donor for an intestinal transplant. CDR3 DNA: TGTGCCAGCAGCGCTCCAATAGCGGGAGGGGATACGCAGTATTTT. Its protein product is CASSAPIAGGDTQYF.